This TCR beta chain was sequenced for a study of vaccination and CD4 T cells after COVID-19. Turning to the study itself: Blood was drawn a median around 71 days post second dose, range 14 to 241.

Details on this clonotype: Its antigen is currently unknown.

The Oncomine TCR Beta short-read assay sequenced DNA from cultured CD4+ T cells. Genomic DNA from cultured CD4+ T cells was extracted. TCRdb reanalysed the PCR reads using MiXCR and keeps one entry per CDR3 protein. The repertoire holds 12,000 or so distinct CDR3 sequences, with 40% to 55% as singletons. Treatment of the sample: roughly 11-day PBMC culture with coronavirus spike peptide pools or control peptides (ViraFEST assay). TCRs were sequenced by ViraFEST after antigen-specific T cells had been expanded with peptide pools. After removal of 7 bases from V and 4 bases from J, the junction contained 10 bases not matched to a gene. Germline assignment: CDR1 ENHRY and CDR2 SYGVKD. This CDR3 spans 15 amino acids.

The sequence derives from a human donor who had recovered from COVID-19. The sample taken for sequencing was CD4+ T cells from blood, cultured in vitro. The chain uses TRBV10-3 and TRBJ2-7; 10 bases map to TRBD2. The CDR3 DNA follows: TGTGCCATCAACCAAGCTAGCGGGAGTACTTACGAGCAGTACTTC. It codes for CAINQASGSTYEQYF.